This TCR beta chain was sequenced for a study of monozygotic twins with inflammatory bowel disease. Points from the study as a whole: It was observed that concordant and discordant twins did not differ in repertoire similarity, possibly given limited power. Versus healthy twins, IBD patients showed fewer clonotypes shared with others, especially with disease activity.

UMIs with a 6-nucleotide sample barcode were added by template switching. With the 5' RACE reads reprocessed, TCRdb shows one record per CDR3 protein and no DNA. Recorded for this sample: under 200,000 distinct CDR3 sequences. The CDR3 is made up of 13 amino acids. Researchers isolated total RNA from whole blood without sorting T cells. A note on this clonotype: Its antigen is unknown.

Sequences were obtained from blood. This TCR came from a human donor with ulcerative colitis or Crohn's disease, or a healthy co-twin of an affected twin (not recorded which). The chain has TRBV12-3 or TRBV12-4 and TRBJ2-7. The CDR3 reads CASSSGESYEQYF.